The text below deals with one T cell receptor beta chain. Its antigen is undetermined. These data are taken from a study of cytomegalovirus exposure and HLA in healthy donors. The study ran its PCR with 60 Vbeta and 13 Jbeta primers. Measured with immunoSEQ multiplex PCR; TCRdb has only the in-frame clones, and not every one. The sample holds approximately 110,000 clones, 75% to 85% seen once. At the time of sampling, donors were nominally healthy, though unrecorded immune exposures were likely. Findings and limits, study-wide: TCR beta chains numbering some 160 were designated cytomegalovirus-associated. In a later analysis, DRB1 alleles had the most associated TCRs; HLA-C alleles the fewest. Under in vitro conditions, a few CMV-associated chains were confirmed as specific for CMV antigens.

Germline V gives CDR1 SGHNT, CDR2 YENEEA. The ends were cut back, 0 bases at V and 3 bases at J, with 6 bases in the middle. There are 13 residues in the CDR3. The V gene is TRBV11-3, the J gene TRBJ2-7, with D uncertain. This clonotype originated in a man aged 35 to 55 in good health and CMV-seronegative. Source material: PBMCs. The CDR3 region has the DNA TGTGCCAGCAGCTTAGATGGGCTCTACGAGCAGTACTTC. Translation gives CASSLDGLYEQYF. The entire variable domain, with the rest obtained from reference TRBV11-3 and TRBJ2-7, is as follows: EAGVVQSPRYKIIEKKQPVAFWCNPISGHNTLYWYLQNLGQGPELLIRYENEEAVDDSQLPKDRFSAERLKGVDSTLKIQPAELGDSAVYLCASSLDGLYEQYFGPGTRLTVT.